This T cell receptor beta chain was captured in a study of response to subunit inactivated influenza vaccine. Notes on the study in general: Authors suggested each seasonal influenza vaccination recruits few new T cells.

In this sample, this clonotype turned up a few times. The target antigen is unknown. This CDR3 spans 13 amino acids. CDR1 LGHDT and CDR2 YNNKEL come from the germline V gene (reference sequence). The J segment lost 9 bases and the V segment lost 0 bases, leaving 4 bases of the junction unmatched. TCRdb independently ran MiXCR on the RT-PCR reads; one entry per CDR3 protein. The sample lists about 160,000 distinct CDR3 sequences; roughly a tenth were seen once. The sequence derives from a man aged 50-60 years who received an inactivated influenza vaccine. This chain connects TRBV3-1 to TRBJ1-2, with 7 nucleotides matching TRBD1. Here the sequenced sample was non-naive T cells sorted from PBMCs, taken more than 35 days after vaccination. The CDR3: CASSQDDRARYTF. The DNA of the CDR3 is TGTGCCAGCAGCCAAGACGACAGGGCTCGCTACACCTTC.